A selection of T cell receptor beta chains follows, all from one sample in a study of beta chain features in type 1 diabetes. Method: immunoSEQ multiplex PCR; TCRdb's copy keeps in-frame clones and lacks some. Among some 290,000 clones, roughly 24% were seen once, and the ten largest hold about 0.011%. The sequenced material came from naive CD4+ T cells from blood. These receptors were taken from a woman between 25 and 40 years old with type 1 diabetes. The CDR3 runs from the conserved cysteine through the conserved F or W. D genes are given only for firm matches. Clone sizes are given selectively: once, few, many, or a class where the clone is expanded.

>.|TRBJ1-1|TRBV7-3|TRBD1
TGTGCCAGCAGCCTGGACAGGTCCACTGAAGCTTTCTTT
CASSLDRSTEAFF
>.|TRBJ2-1|TRBV7-3|.
TGTGCCAGCAGCTTAACTCTCGAGTGGGGCGGGGTGCAGTTCTTC
CASSLTLEWGGVQFF
>.|TRBJ2-5|TRBV7-3|TRBD1
TGTGCCAGCAGCCCGAGAGGGGCAGGGGGTGAGACCCAGTACTTC
CASSPRGAGGETQYF
>.|TRBJ1-5|TRBV29-1|.
TGCAGCGTTGGGCAGGGAAGACAGCCCCAGCATTTT
CSVGQGRQPQHF
>few|TRBJ2-5|TRBV29-1|.
TGCAGCGTTGAAGAAGGCGCGACAGTACAAGAGACCCAGTACTTC
CSVEEGATVQETQYF
>once|TRBJ2-7|TRBV25-1|TRBD2
TGTGCCAGCAGTGATGGGGGGGTTGTGGAGCAGTACTTC
CASSDGGVVEQYF
>.|TRBJ2-1|TRBV18|TRBD2
TGTGCCAGCTCACCACGGACTAGCGGGAGAGCCCATGAGCAGTTCTTC
CASSPRTSGRAHEQFF
>.|TRBJ2-5|TRBV19|TRBD2
TGTGCCAGTGGAACTAGCGGGAGTGGCGAGACCCAGTACTTC
CASGTSGSGETQYF
>few|TRBJ2-7|TRBV5-1|TRBD2
TGCGCCAGCAGCATCTCTAGCGGTAGCAGCTCCTACGAGCAGTACTTC
CASSISSGSSSYEQYF
>.|TRBJ2-1|TRBV28|TRBD1
TGTGCCAGCAGACCCACGGGACAGCAAGCGTACAATGAGCAGTTCTTC
CASRPTGQQAYNEQFF
>.|TRBJ2-2|TRBV29-1|TRBD2
TGCAGCGCATCCGGGCCTAGCGGGATTGGTACCGGGGAGCTGTTTTTT
CSASGPSGIGTGELFF
>few|TRBJ2-3|TRBV25-1|.
TGTGCCAGCAGTGAACTATGGGACTCCACAGATACGCAGTATTTT
CASSELWDSTDTQYF
>.|TRBJ1-5|TRBV2|.
TGTGCCAGCAGAGGGGGTATTAATCAGCCCCAGCATTTT
CASRGGINQPQHF
>few|TRBJ2-5|TRBV6-6|.
TGTGCCAGCAGATGGCTAGGCAGTCAAGAGACCCAGTACTTC
CASRWLGSQETQYF
>.|TRBJ1-1|TRBV7-3|.
TGTGCCAGCAGCTGGAGCGGAGACACTGAAGCTTTCTTT
CASSWSGDTEAFF
>few|TRBJ1-1|TRBV27|.
TGTGCCAGCAGTTTATTGAGGGAGGCTGAAGCTTTCTTT
CASSLLREAEAFF
>few|TRBJ2-2|TRBV30|.
TGTGCCTGGACGGGGGCCGGGGAGCTGTTTTTT
CAWTGAGELFF
>.|TRBJ1-1|TRBV11-1|.
TGTGCCAGCAGCTCCCAGGGTGAAGCTTTCTTT
CASSSQGEAFF
>.|TRBJ2-5|TRBV5-4|.
TGTGCCAGCAGCTTGGACCAGCCACTACAAGAGACCCAGTACTTC
CASSLDQPLQETQYF
>.|TRBJ2-1|TRBV7-9|TRBD1
TGTGCCAGCAGCCCCCAGGGGGCAGAAGAGCAGTTCTTC
CASSPQGAEEQFF
>.|TRBJ2-7|TRBV30|.
TGTGCCTGGAGTCGATCACAGGCGATCCGCGAGCAGTACTTC
CAWSRSQAIREQYF
>.|TRBJ1-1|TRBV5-1|.
TGCGCCAGCAGCTTGGCGGAGGTGGGCGGTGAAGCTTTCTTT
CASSLAEVGGEAFF
>few|TRBJ2-2|TRBV18|.
TGTGCCAGCTCTCCCCACCCCAGTGCGAACACCGGGGAGCTGTTTTTT
CASSPHPSANTGELFF
>.|TRBJ2-1|TRBV30|TRBD2
TGTGCCTGGAGTGTACGTGACACGGCGGGGGTCTTC
CAWSVRDTAGVF
>few|TRBJ2-1|TRBV11-2|TRBD2
TGTGCCAGCAGCTTGACTAGCGGGAGTCATGAGCAGTTCTTC
CASSLTSGSHEQFF
>few|TRBJ2-3|TRBV29-1|.
TGCAGCGTTGTGGAGGGATCGGATACGCAGTATTTT
CSVVEGSDTQYF
>few|TRBJ1-2|TRBV7-9|TRBD1
TGTGCCAGCAGCCCGTCGACAGGGAACTATGGCTACACCTTC
CASSPSTGNYGYTF
>once|TRBJ2-7|TRBV28|TRBD1
TGTGCCAGCAGTTCCTCGACAGGGGACACCTACGAGCAGTACTTC
CASSSSTGDTYEQYF
>few|TRBJ2-5|TRBV15|TRBD1
TGTGCCACCAGCAGAGATCCGACAGGGCAAGAGACCCAGTACTTC
CATSRDPTGQETQYF
>.|TRBJ2-7|TRBV9|.
TGTGCCAGCAGCGTACGGACAGACTACGAGCAGTACTTC
CASSVRTDYEQYF
>.|TRBJ2-2|TRBV5-1|.
TGCGCCAGCAGCTTGTTTGGGGGCTATGACGGGGAGCTGTTTTTT
CASSLFGGYDGELFF
>few|TRBJ2-6|TRBV18|.
TGTGCCAGCTCACCACTTGGGGAGAGTGGGGCCAACGTCCTGACTTTC
CASSPLGESGANVLTF
>few|TRBJ2-5|TRBV9|.
TGTGCCAGCAGCGCCCTACAGGGTTTCCAAGAGACCCAGTACTTC
CASSALQGFQETQYF
>.|TRBJ2-7|TRBV28|.
TGTGCCAGCAGTTTACGGGGTTACGAGCAGTACTTC
CASSLRGYEQYF
>.|TRBJ2-7|TRBV9|TRBD2
TGTGCCAGCAGCGTAGGGACTATGTGGGAGGGTTCCTACGAGCAGTACTTC
CASSVGTMWEGSYEQYF
>.|TRBJ2-1|TRBV28|.
TGTGCCAGCAGTTTTAGAGGTGAGCAGTTCTTC
CASSFRGEQFF
>few|TRBJ2-5|TRBV18|.
TGTGCCAGCTCACCAGGACCCTCAGGGTACCAAGAGACCCAGTACTTC
CASSPGPSGYQETQYF
>.|TRBJ1-5|TRBV7-9|.
TGTGCCAGCAGCTTGGCCAGAAATCAGCCCCAGCATTTT
CASSLARNQPQHF
>.|TRBJ2-5|TRBV25-1|TRBD1
TGTGCCAGCAGTGCACAGGGGGCGTCGCGAGAGACCCAGTACTTC
CASSAQGASRETQYF
>few|TRBJ2-1|TRBV5-1|.
TGCGCCAGCGCGACTGCGGGCGTTACCTACAATGAGCAGTTCTTC
CASATAGVTYNEQFF
>few|TRBJ2-4|TRBV13|.
TGTGCCAGCAGCTCCCCCCTAGCCAAAAACATTCAGTACTTC
CASSSPLAKNIQYF
>.|TRBJ2-7|TRBV29-1|TRBD1
TGCAGCGTCTCCGCATCGCACAGGGGGTTATACGAGCAGTACTTC
CSVSASHRGLYEQYF
>.|TRBJ2-7|TRBV9|TRBD2
TGTGCCAGCAGCGTATCCGGGACTAGCTACGAGCAGTACTTC
CASSVSGTSYEQYF
>few|TRBJ1-1|TRBV29-1|.
TGCAGCGTCACGCTTGACAGGCTTGCTGAAGCTTTCTTT
CSVTLDRLAEAFF
>.|TRBJ1-2|TRBV6-5|TRBD1
TGTGCCAGCAGTTACGCCGGGACAGGGGCGCGTGGCTACACCTTC
CASSYAGTGARGYTF
>.|TRBJ1-4|TRBV6-5|.
TGTGCCAGCGGACCAGGGCCGTTAGGTGAAAAACTGTTTTTT
CASGPGPLGEKLFF
>.|TRBJ2-3|TRBV7-9|TRBD2
TGTGCCAGCAGGGGAGATTGGCGGGAGCGGCAGGGTACGCAGTATTTT
CASRGDWRERQGTQYF
>.|TRBJ2-5|TRBV30|TRBD2
TGTGCCTTCACTAGCGGGAGTGAGACCCAGTACTTC
CAFTSGSETQYF
>few|TRBJ2-2|TRBV7-3|.
TGTGCCAGCAGCTTAACACCCCGGGGCACCGGGGAGCTGTTTTTT
CASSLTPRGTGELFF
>.|TRBJ2-7|TRBV6-5|TRBD1
TGTGCCAGCAGTTACTCGGCAGGGACAGGGGTCTACGAGCAGTACTTC
CASSYSAGTGVYEQYF
>few|TRBJ1-5|TRBV30|.
TGTGCCTGGAGTTGGCAGGGTAGGGGCAATCAGCCCCAGCATTTT
CAWSWQGRGNQPQHF
>.|TRBJ1-2|TRBV30|.
TGTGCCTGGAGCCCCGACAGGTCCTGGCTCTATGGCTACACCTTC
CAWSPDRSWLYGYTF
>few|TRBJ2-7|TRBV29-1|.
TGCAGCGTTAGGGGGACAACCAACTACGAGCAGTACTTC
CSVRGTTNYEQYF
>few|TRBJ1-1|TRBV29-1|TRBD1
TGCAGCGTCGAGGGAGGGACAGGTTCGTTGCACACTGAAGCTTTCTTT
CSVEGGTGSLHTEAFF
>.|TRBJ2-3|TRBV29-1|.
TGCAGCGTTGTTAGCCAGCTTAGCACAGATACGCAGTATTTT
CSVVSQLSTDTQYF
>.|TRBJ1-2|TRBV5-6|.
TGTGCCAGCAGCTTCGAGGGTGGCTATGGCTACACCTTC
CASSFEGGYGYTF
>few|TRBJ1-2|TRBV7-3|.
TGTGCCAGCAGCTTAACTCCAGGGGAGGGCTACACCTTC
CASSLTPGEGYTF
>.|TRBJ2-1|TRBV12-2|.
TGTGCAAGTCGCTTTACCGGGCTAGCTGGCAATGAGCAGTTCTTC
CASRFTGLAGNEQFF
>few|TRBJ2-6|TRBV5-5|.
TGTGCCAGCAGCGGAGTTGGGTCTGGGGCCAACGTCCTGACTTTC
CASSGVGSGANVLTF
>.|TRBJ2-2|TRBV12-5|TRBD1
TGTGCTAGTGGTGGGACAGGCGGGGAGCTGTTTTTT
CASGGTGGELFF